This T cell receptor beta chain was identified during a study of blood T cells in healthy people across ages. Overall study results and limits: Long-lived and aged donors differed, with more naive CD4+ cells and higher diversity in the long-lived.

Peripheral blood from each donor was collected in a volume of 8.5 to 10 milliliters. A note on this clonotype: Its target is not known.

With 8 bases removed from V and 3 bases from J, the gap between germline ends came to 20 bases. This CDR3 is built from 15 residues. CDR1 and CDR2 (germline): SGHTA, FQGNSA. The use of a sample-barcoded 5' primer and a J-beta primer mix characterized a second PCR of about 7 to 12 cycles. Each CDR3 protein is one row after TCRdb ran MiXCR on the 5' RACE reads. The sample has about 560,000 distinct CDR3 sequences, about 28% seen once. The data were also submitted as part of a second study, on T cells of mothers and their children.

The V call is TRBV7-2, the J call TRBJ2-7; tentatively, D is TRBD1 (6 bases). Sequences were obtained from blood. The sequence came from a boy younger than 10 in good health. The CDR3 loop reads CASGSNRGGRYEQYF. CDR3 DNA: TGTGCCAGCGGATCTAACAGAGGGGGACGCTACGAGCAGTACTTC.